The subject of this entry is one T cell receptor (beta chain). Antigen unknown. The record originates from a study of cytomegalovirus exposure and HLA in healthy donors. Study observations and caveats: The study designated about 180 TCR beta chains cytomegalovirus-associated.

Germline V lookup: CDR1 SGHRS, CDR2 YFSETQ. CDR3 length equals 16 residues. The V and J ends lost 4 bases and 0 bases, in that order; junction bases with no gene match: 4. The study ran its PCR with 60 Vbeta and 13 Jbeta primers. The repertoire was sequenced with immunoSEQ multiplex PCR; TCRdb's copy has only in-frame clones and lacks some. The data show about 170,000 clones, with around 77% seen just once and 2% to 2.5% held by the top ten. The sequence was obtained from a woman younger than 45 in good health and CMV-seropositive. Sequences were obtained from PBMCs. V is TRBV5-1 and J is TRBJ2-1; 10 bases are shared with TRBD2. The CDR3 nucleotides are TGCGCCAGCAGCCTCGGACTAGCGGCCTCCTACAATGAGCAGTTCTTC. Translating it yields CASSLGLAASYNEQFF. Variable domain in full (rest from reference TRBV5-1 and TRBJ2-1): KAGVTQTPRYLIKTRGQQVTLSCSPISGHRSVSWYQQTPGQGLQFLFEYFSETQRNKGNFPGRFSGRQFSNSRSEMNVSTLELGDSALYLCASSLGLAASYNEQFFGPGTRLTVL.